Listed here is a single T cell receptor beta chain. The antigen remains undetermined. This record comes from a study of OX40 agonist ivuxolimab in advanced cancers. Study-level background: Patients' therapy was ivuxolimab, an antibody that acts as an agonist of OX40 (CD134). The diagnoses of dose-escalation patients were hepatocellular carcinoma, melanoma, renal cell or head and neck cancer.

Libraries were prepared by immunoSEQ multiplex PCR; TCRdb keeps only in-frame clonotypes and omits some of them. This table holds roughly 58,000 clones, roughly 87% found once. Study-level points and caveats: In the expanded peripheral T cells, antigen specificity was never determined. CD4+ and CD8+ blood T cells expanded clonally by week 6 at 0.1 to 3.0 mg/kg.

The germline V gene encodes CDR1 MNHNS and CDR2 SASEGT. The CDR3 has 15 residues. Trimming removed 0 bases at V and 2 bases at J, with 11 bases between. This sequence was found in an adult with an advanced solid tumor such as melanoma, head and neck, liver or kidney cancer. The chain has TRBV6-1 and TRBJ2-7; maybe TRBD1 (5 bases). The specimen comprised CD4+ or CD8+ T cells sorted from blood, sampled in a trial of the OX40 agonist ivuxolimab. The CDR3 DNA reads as TGTGCCAGCAGTGAAGCCCTGACAGTTACCTACGAGCAGTACTTC. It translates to CASSEALTVTYEQYF.